This T cell receptor (beta chain) was recorded in a study of T cell responses to AZD1222 COVID-19 vaccine. Study-level points and caveats: Spike-specific TCR breadth and depth grew following two AZD1222 doses. There were mostly white British donors and more females than males, and clonal diversity was possibly underestimated. Along spike, vaccine-associated CD4 TCRs were found throughout, with dominance at 160-218 and 743-854.

The CDR3 is 12 residues long. Germline lookup yields CDR1 SGHDT and CDR2 YYEEEE. Trimming stripped 3 bases from V and 2 bases from J, with 3 bases between. This table comes from immunoSEQ multiplex PCR, and its TCRdb copy is limited to in-frame clones, with some not included. Here the sample spans 91,000 or so clones, roughly 90% being singletons. Analyses pooled second doses at about 4 or about 12 weeks. About this clone itself: Its specificity is unknown.

The receptor was isolated from an adult who received the AZD1222 COVID-19 vaccine. The sequenced sample was peripheral blood, obtained 28 days after the second AZD1222 dose. This chain joins TRBV5-6 and TRBJ2-4; D not certain. CDR3 nucleotide sequence: TGTGCCAGCAGCTCTTCCAAAAACATTCAGTACTTC. Translation gives CASSSSKNIQYF.